This T cell receptor (beta chain) was profiled in a study of long-term antiretroviral therapy in people with HIV. Per donor, at least one pre-ART and at least two post-ART PBMC samples were obtained. Survey level was the resolution at which the v3.0 immunoSEQ assay ran. The data were produced by immunoSEQ multiplex PCR, yet TCRdb's version contains in-frame clones alone and is incomplete. The sample comprises under 45,000 clones, about four fifths of which are singletons, and 6.2% rests with the top ten. The CDR3 contains 16 residues. V lost 3 bases and J lost 0; bases outside the gene matches: 8. The V gene's germline CDR1 is MDHEN and CDR2 SYDVKM.

The sample here was unsorted PBMCs, taken 1 year after starting antiretroviral therapy. The rearrangement uses TRBV28 and TRBJ2-7; 7 positions agree with TRBD1. The receptor was derived from a man aged 18 to 35 with HIV. CDR3 amino acids: CASSFRSGTDSYEQYF. DNA of the CDR3: TGTGCCAGCAGTTTTCGCTCCGGGACAGACTCCTACGAGCAGTACTTC.